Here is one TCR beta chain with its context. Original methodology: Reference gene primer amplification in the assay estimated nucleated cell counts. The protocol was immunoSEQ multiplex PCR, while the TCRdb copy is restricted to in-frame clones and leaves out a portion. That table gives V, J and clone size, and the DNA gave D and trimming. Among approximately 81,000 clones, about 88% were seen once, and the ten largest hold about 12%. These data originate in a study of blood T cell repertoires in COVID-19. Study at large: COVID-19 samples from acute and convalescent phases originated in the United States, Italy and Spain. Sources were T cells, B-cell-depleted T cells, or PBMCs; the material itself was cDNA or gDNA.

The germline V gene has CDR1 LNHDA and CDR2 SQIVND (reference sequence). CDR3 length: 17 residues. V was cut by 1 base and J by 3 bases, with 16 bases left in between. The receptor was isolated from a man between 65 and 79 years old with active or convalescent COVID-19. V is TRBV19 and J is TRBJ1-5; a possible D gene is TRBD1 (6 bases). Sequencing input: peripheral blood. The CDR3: CASSIGGRGGINQPQHF. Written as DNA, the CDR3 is TGTGCCAGTAGTATAGGTGGCAGGGGAGGGATCAATCAGCCCCAGCATTTT.